This T cell receptor beta chain was captured in a study of T-cell memory formation after mild COVID-19. Study-level findings and limits: The pre-infection memory compartment contained some responding clones, suggesting cross-reactive memory joined. Second-wave clones that peaked on day 37 lacked confirmed SARS-CoV-2 specificity. The CD4+ clones that contracted clustered mainly within CM and EM, and the CD8+ clones concentrated in EMRA.

TCRdb passed the 5' RACE reads through MiXCR, listing each CDR3 protein once. The table shows around 340,000 distinct CDR3 sequences, with under 25% occurring only once. The CDR3 is made up of 16 amino acids. The germline CDR1 and CDR2 sequences are SGDLS and YYNGEE. Trimming pared 0 bases from V and 3 bases from J, leaving 16 bases between. A few counts support this clonotype. Antigen specificity is unknown. Sequencing was carried out using PBMCs or a T cell subset sorted from them (not recorded which). V and J are TRBV9 and TRBJ2-7; possible D gene TRBD1, 6 bases. The TCR originated in an adult woman who had mild COVID-19 (a few samples of this study predate the infection). Cell type and time point are not known. The chain's CDR3 is CASSVEPHRVRYEQYF. CDR3 nucleotides: TGTGCCAGCAGCGTAGAACCTCACAGGGTTCGCTACGAGCAGTACTTC.